This T cell receptor beta chain was identified in a study of blood T cell repertoires in COVID-19. Overall study context: PBMCs, B-cell-depleted T cells, or T cells were the source of the cDNA or gDNA that made up the material.

V lost 8 bases to trimming and J lost 2 bases; unmatched junction nucleotides: 7. The CDR3 length is 14 residues. Per germline, CDR1 SNHLY and CDR2 FYNNEI. In the source study's methods: Amplification of reference gene primers provided the estimated nucleated cell counts. Using immunoSEQ multiplex PCR, the repertoire was profiled, and TCRdb retains in-frame clones only, with some absent. The V and J calls and clone size come from that table; D and trimming were worked out from the DNA. The table has a few hundred thousand clones, about 81% seen once. Followed over time, Seattle patients had been enrolled while infection was active.

The receptor was derived from a woman aged 80 or over with COVID-19, enrolled during active disease. This chain joins TRBV2 and TRBJ1-1, with TRBD1 matching 8 bases. Source material: peripheral blood. The CDR3 DNA reads as TGTGCCAGCCAAGGACAGGGCCAAAACACTGAAGCTTTCTTT. As protein: CASQGQGQNTEAFF.